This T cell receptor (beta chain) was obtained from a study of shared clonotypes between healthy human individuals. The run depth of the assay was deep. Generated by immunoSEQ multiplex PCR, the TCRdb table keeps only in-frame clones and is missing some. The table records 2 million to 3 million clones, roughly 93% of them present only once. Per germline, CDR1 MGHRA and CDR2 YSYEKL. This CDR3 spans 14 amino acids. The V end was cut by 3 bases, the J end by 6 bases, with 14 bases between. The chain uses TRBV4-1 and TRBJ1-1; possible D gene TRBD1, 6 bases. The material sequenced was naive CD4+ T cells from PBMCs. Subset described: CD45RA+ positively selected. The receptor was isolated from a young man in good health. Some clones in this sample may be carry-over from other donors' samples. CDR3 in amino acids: CASSHEGVVAEAFF. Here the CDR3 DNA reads TGCGCCAGCAGCCACGAGGGGGTGGTAGCTGAAGCTTTCTTT.